A single sample gave rise to the 9 T cell receptor beta chains below, sequenced in a study of blood T cells in healthy people across ages. Primers used in a second PCR of roughly 6 to 12 cycles were a sample-barcoded 5' primer and a J-beta primer mix. TCRdb redid the calling of the 5' RACE reads with MiXCR, one entry per CDR3 protein. The table has about 780,000 distinct CDR3 sequences, roughly 24% seen once. Another study also made use of these data, one on T cells of mothers and their children.

Sample: blood. These receptors originate from a boy aged 5 to 17 in good health.

V gene TRBV28 combines with J gene TRBJ1-1, with 7 bases aligning to TRBD1. CDR3 length equals 14 residues. V lost 5 bases, J lost 0 bases, and 3 bases stayed unmatched. Germline loops: CDR1 MDHEN, CDR2 SYDVKM. Here the CDR3 DNA reads TGTGCCAGCAGTGTGGACAGGATGAACACTGAAGCTTTCTTT. It yields the protein CASSVDRMNTEAFF. Full variable domain (missing parts from reference TRBV28 and TRBJ1-1): DVKVTQSSRYLVKRTGEKVFLECVQDMDHENMFWYRQDPGLGLRLIYFSYDVKMKEKGDIPEGYSVSREKKERFSLILESASTNQTSMYLCASSVDRMNTEAFFGQGTRLTVV.

The table lists this clonotype with a count of one. The chain couples TRBV4-2 to TRBJ2-3; 9 bases map to TRBD2. The germline gives CDR1 LGHNA, CDR2 YNFKEQ. With 1 base clipped from V and 5 bases from J, the junction kept 7 bases outside the gene matches. The CDR3 spans 16 residues. In DNA form, the CDR3 reads TGTGCCAGCAGCCAAGTGAGCGGGGGGCTTCAAGATACGCAGTATTTT. This sequence encodes CASSQVSGGLQDTQYF.

The chain combines TRBV18 with TRBJ2-1; tentatively, D is TRBD1 (5 bases). The tail of the sequence fits TRBJ2-7 better, so the J call may be wrong. The CDR3 length is 15 residues. Germline-derived CDR1 and CDR2 are KGHSH and LQKENI. In DNA, the CDR3 is TGTGCCAGCTCACCGACAGCAGGGCTTTCCTACGAGCAGTACTTC. Translating gives CASSPTAGLSYEQYF.

This clonotype was counted between two and nine times. The rearrangement joins TRBV3-1 to TRBJ2-5; 11 positions agree with TRBD2. Unmatched junction bases numbered 4, after V lost 0 bases and J lost 7 bases. The germline CDR1 and CDR2 sequences are LGHDT and YNNKEL (reference sequence). The CDR3 is 15 residues long. DNA for the CDR3: TGTGCCAGCAGCCAAGACCTAGCGGGGGGCGGGACCCAGTACTTC. This codes for CASSQDLAGGGTQYF.

This clonotype was seen only a few times. The V call is TRBV20-1, the J call TRBJ1-2; D gene uncertain. Per germline, CDR1 DFQATT and CDR2 SNEGSKA (reference sequence). The V and J ends lost 3 bases and 2 bases respectively, with 19 bases between them. This CDR3 has 16 residues. The CDR3 is CSARTDGQLGNYGYTF. CDR3 DNA sequence: TGCAGTGCTAGGACCGATGGCCAGCTGGGAAACTATGGCTACACCTTC.

In its sample, this clonotype was seen a few times. This rearrangement joins TRBV4-1 to TRBJ2-7, with a tentative D call TRBD1 (6 bases). CDR1 is MGHRA and CDR2 is YSYEKL in the germline V gene. This CDR3 spans 15 amino acids. Trimming took off 1 base at V and 0 bases at J, with 10 bases between the two ends. The CDR3 loop reads CASSQVWDTSYEQYF. The DNA for the CDR3 is TGCGCCAGCAGCCAAGTCTGGGACACCTCCTACGAGCAGTACTTC.

V and J are TRBV4-2 and TRBJ2-1; D gene ambiguous. Germline lookup yields CDR1 LGHNA and CDR2 YNFKEQ. The CDR3 has 14 amino acids. Trimming took off 3 bases at V and 4 bases at J, with 10 bases between the two ends. The CDR3 nucleotides are TGTGCCAGCAGCCAGACCGATCTGTACAATGAGCAGTTCTTC. Encoded protein: CASSQTDLYNEQFF.

This chain uses TRBV29-1 with TRBJ2-7; D not certain. Germline lookup yields CDR1 SQVTM and CDR2 ANQGSEA. The CDR3 has 11 residues. V was trimmed by 4 bases and J by 2 bases, leaving 6 bases between them. CDR3 DNA: TGCAGCGTTGTCTTGACCTACGAGCAGTACTTC. Amino acids: CSVVLTYEQYF.

This clonotype turned up a few times. The CDR3: CASRGTGWGTEAFF. CDR3 sequence (DNA): TGTGCCAGCAGGGGGACAGGCTGGGGCACTGAAGCTTTCTTT. The rearrangement uses TRBV6-1 and TRBJ1-1; 8 bases align to TRBD1. The CDR3 sequence is 14 residues long. Germline V gene data show CDR1 as MNHNS and CDR2 as SASEGT. V trimming: 6 bases; J trimming: 4 bases; junction bases outside the gene matches: 7.